Below are 7 T cell receptor beta chains sequenced from a single sample in a study of shared T cell receptors in the human thymus. Data came from immunoSEQ multiplex PCR; TCRdb stores just in-frame clones and leaves some out. This sample has more than 300,000 clones, with just under 95% found just once. Input material: thymocytes. The receptors originated from a human donor.

This sequence joins TRBV5-6 and TRBJ2-1; 9 nucleotides agree with TRBD2. The CDR3 runs 19 residues. Germline V gene lookup returns CDR1 SGHDT and CDR2 YYEEEE. The junction had 17 bases not matched to a gene; V was cut back by 7 bases and J by 0 bases. The CDR3 here is CASLSSGNHLGCSYNEQFF. The CDR3 DNA follows: TGTGCCAGCCTCTCTAGCGGGAACCATCTGGGTTGCTCCTACAATGAGCAGTTCTTC.

V usage is TRBV7-2 and J usage is TRBJ2-7; D is perhaps TRBD1 or TRBD2 (6 bases each). Germline values: CDR1 SGHTA, CDR2 FQGNSA. Trimming took 1 base from V and 7 from J, leaving 23 bases between them. This CDR3 has 17 amino acids. This chain's CDR3 is CASSLGWPRGPLREQYF. The CDR3 DNA reads TGTGCCAGCAGCTTAGGTTGGCCCCGGGGGCCCCTCAGGGAGCAGTACTTC.

The chain joins TRBV9 to TRBJ1-1; D gene uncertain. V lost 4 bases and J lost 6, with 10 bases in between. CDR3 length equals 12 residues. The germline V gene encodes CDR1 SGDLS and CDR2 YYNGEE. CDR3 nucleotides: TGTGCCAGCAGCTCCTCCGGCCCTGAAGCTTTCTTT. The encoded protein is CASSSSGPEAFF.

This chain links TRBV28 with TRBJ1-5; D uncertain. Trimming stripped 7 bases from V and 0 bases from J, with 13 bases between. CDR1 is MDHEN and CDR2 is SYDVKM in the germline V gene. The CDR3 extends over 15 amino acids. The CDR3 bases are TGTGCCAGCACCCCCCCAGCACATAGCAATCAGCCCCAGCATTTT. Its protein product is CASTPPAHSNQPQHF. The variable domain in full, completed from reference TRBV28 and TRBJ1-5, reads DVKVTQSSRYLVKRTGEKVFLECVQDMDHENMFWYRQDPGLGLRLIYFSYDVKMKEKGDIPEGYSVSREKKERFSLILESASTNQTSMYLCASTPPAHSNQPQHFGDGTRLSIL.

CDR3 DNA sequence: TGTGCCAGCAGCTCGGACTACCGGAATGAGCAGTTCTTC. The encoded protein is CASSSDYRNEQFF. This chain links TRBV28 with TRBJ2-1; D is perhaps TRBD2 (6 bases). Trimming pared 6 bases from V and 7 bases from J, leaving 13 bases between. This CDR3 is built from 13 residues. Germline V gene lookup returns CDR1 MDHEN and CDR2 SYDVKM.

This chain uses TRBV28 with TRBJ1-1; the D gene is possibly TRBD1 (5 bases). Between the trimmed V and J ends, which lost 5 bases and 1 base, there was a span of 14 bases. Germline V lookup: CDR1 MDHEN, CDR2 SYDVKM. This CDR3 comprises 15 residues. The CDR3 nucleotides are TGTGCCAGCAGTCCCCGCGGGGGGGGGAACACTGAAGCTTTCTTT. Its protein is CASSPRGGGNTEAFF.

The chain employs TRBV28 and TRBJ2-7, with 10 bases fitting TRBD2. J gave up 5 bases and V 0 bases, and 7 bases lay outside the gene matches. In germline, CDR1 is MDHEN, CDR2 SYDVKM. CDR3 size: 16 residues. The CDR3 bases are TGTGCCAGCAGTTTATGGGCTAGCGGGAGTGTCGACGAGCAGTACTTC. Translation gives CASSLWASGSVDEQYF.